The 3 T cell receptor beta chains below were found in one sample sequenced in a study of control samples from healthy donors and cancer patients. Method: immunoSEQ multiplex PCR; TCRdb's copy keeps in-frame clones and lacks some. The table has more than 150,000 clones, over 90% seen once. The sequencing sample was made of blood. These receptors originate from a man aged 50 or older in good health.

V is TRBV7-2 and J is TRBJ1-1; a weak D match, TRBD1 (5 bases). From germline, CDR1 is SGHTA and CDR2 FQGNSA. V was shortened by 3 bases and J by 0 bases, with 8 bases between the two germline ends. The length of the CDR3 is 14 residues. The CDR3 coding sequence is TGTGCCAGCAGCTTGGGGCTCATGAACACTGAAGCTTTCTTT. Residues: CASSLGLMNTEAFF.

The chain carries TRBV4-1 and TRBJ2-7, with D maybe TRBD1 (6 bases). This CDR3 region has 13 residues. The V end was cut by 3 bases, the J end by 5 bases, with 11 bases between. Germline CDR1 and CDR2: MGHRA and YSYEKL. The DNA for the CDR3 is TGCGCCAGCAGCCATCCAGGGGTCCACGAGCAGTACTTC. This codes for CASSHPGVHEQYF.

The rearrangement links TRBV28 to TRBJ1-2; no reliable D call. This CDR3 is 18 amino acids long. Trimming shortened V by 6 bases and J by 0 bases, and 23 bases separated the two germline ends. Germline CDR1 MDHEN, CDR2 SYDVKM. This chain's CDR3 is CASRLPGNSPTANYGYTF. The CDR3 nucleotides are TGTGCCAGCAGGCTACCGGGAAACTCCCCGACGGCTAACTATGGCTACACCTTC.